This T cell receptor (beta chain) came from a study of blood T cell repertoires in COVID-19. As for the study in general: Sites in the United States, Italy and Spain provided acute and convalescent COVID-19 samples. Nucleic acid was either cDNA or gDNA, and it came from T cells, B-cell-depleted T cells, or PBMCs.

Adults between roughly 18 and 89 years of age took part from 24 US areas. Grouping used clinical history reported by participants in a survey and questionnaire. Profiled with immunoSEQ multiplex PCR; TCRdb holds only in-frame clones, not every one. There are fewer than 450,000 clones in the sample; 88% occur only once, and about 1.2% lies in the top ten. This TCR came from a woman aged 18-35 years who had recovered from COVID-19. Specimen: PBMCs or T cells enriched from blood (not recorded which).

The CDR3 reads CASSLGGIYEQYF. The CDR3 region has the DNA TGTGCCAGCAGCTTAGGCGGCATCTACGAGCAGTACTTC. The chain employs TRBV7-9 and TRBJ2-7; D uncertain. CDR3 length equals 13 residues. With 1 base removed from V and 3 bases from J, the gap between germline ends came to 7 bases. Germline CDR1 and CDR2: SEHNR and FQNEAQ (reference sequence).